The 11 T cell receptor beta chains in this list originate from one sample, sequenced in a study of blood T cell repertoires in COVID-19. Repertoires were generated with immunoSEQ multiplex PCR, while TCRdb's copy carries only in-frame clones and drops some. Of tens of thousands of clones listed, about 81% are singletons. The sample consisted of peripheral blood. The receptors here all came from a human donor in a cohort sampled during active COVID-19.

V usage is TRBV7-9 and J usage is TRBJ1-2; no definite D call. Germline V lookup: CDR1 SEHNR, CDR2 FQNEAQ (reference sequence). V was clipped by 2 bases and J by 4 bases, with 14 bases between them. The CDR3 contains 15 residues. The CDR3, as DNA: TGTGCCAGCAGCTTAATTAGCGGCTCAGCCTATGGCTACACCTTC. It translates to CASSLISGSAYGYTF.

Turning to this clone: This sample includes further DNA sequences coding for the same CDR3. The CDR3 coding sequence is TGTGCCACCAGTGACCCGGACAGGGGGTATACCCAGTACTTC. Its protein is CATSDPDRGYTQYF. The chain carries TRBV24-1 and TRBJ2-5; the match to TRBD1 covers 10 bases. Looked up from germline, CDR1 is KGHDR and CDR2 is SFDVKD. J lost 8 bases, V lost 4 bases, and 6 bases had no gene match. The CDR3 has 14 amino acids.

This chain links TRBV30 with TRBJ2-5; a weak D match, TRBD1 (5 bases). The germline gives CDR1 GTSNPN, CDR2 SVGIG (reference sequence). The germline V and J ends were trimmed by 5 bases and 5 bases, with 12 bases remaining between them. CDR3 length: 12 amino acids. The CDR3 is CAWATGAETQYF. CDR3 DNA sequence: TGTGCCTGGGCCACAGGTGCCGAGACCCAGTACTTC.

The chain joins TRBV4-2 to TRBJ1-1; D gene uncertain. The CDR3 sequence is 16 residues long. Deletions cut 0 bases from V and 0 bases from J, with 11 bases between. Germline values: CDR1 LGHNA, CDR2 YNFKEQ. The CDR3 loop reads CASSQDGNRLNTEAFF. The CDR3 DNA sequence: TGTGCCAGCAGCCAAGACGGTAACCGATTGAACACTGAAGCTTTCTTT.

This chain uses TRBV28 with TRBJ2-1; the match to TRBD2 covers 8 bases. This CDR3 has 16 residues. Germline values: CDR1 MDHEN, CDR2 SYDVKM. V gave up 2 bases and J gave up 3 bases; unmatched junction bases: 6. The CDR3 nucleotides read TGTGCCAGCAGTTTAGGGAGCGGGGGCTACTACAATGAGCAGTTCTTC. Translation gives CASSLGSGGYYNEQFF. Using reference TRBV28 and TRBJ2-1 for the parts outside the CDR3, the full variable domain is DVKVTQSSRYLVKRTGEKVFLECVQDMDHENMFWYRQDPGLGLRLIYFSYDVKMKEKGDIPEGYSVSREKKERFSLILESASTNQTSMYLCASSLGSGGYYNEQFFGPGTRLTVL.

This rearrangement joins TRBV6-9 to TRBJ1-3; D not certain. The CDR3 loop spans 12 amino acids. Germline V CDR1 and CDR2: MNHGY, SVAAGI. V gave up 7 bases and J gave up 7 bases, with 11 bases separating them. The CDR3, as DNA: TGTGCCAGCAACCTGTCGGGGAACACCATATATTTT. Translated, it gives CASNLSGNTIYF.

J is TRBJ1-2 and V is TRBV11-2; a weak D match, TRBD1 (6 bases). Germline V gene data show CDR1 as SGHAT and CDR2 as FQNNGV. Trimming left V 2 bases short and J 7 bases short, with 23 bases between. The CDR3 spans 17 residues. Written as DNA, the CDR3 is TGTGCCAGCAGCTTATTAAGCGCCGGGGGGCAGGGAGGTGGCTACACCTTC. Translating gives CASSLLSAGGQGGGYTF. The whole variable domain, filled in from reference TRBV11-2 and TRBJ1-2, reads EAGVAQSPRYKIIEKRQSVAFWCNPISGHATLYWYQQILGQGPKLLIQFQNNGVVDDSQLPKDRFSAERLKGVDSTLKIQPAKLEDSAVYLCASSLLSAGGQGGGYTFGSGTRLTVV.

The chain combines TRBV10-2 with TRBJ2-4; 7 positions agree with TRBD1. CDR1 WSHSY and CDR2 SAAADI come from the germline V gene. The junction had 6 bases not matched to a gene; V was cut back by 3 bases and J by 7 bases. This CDR3 is 14 amino acids long. The CDR3 spells CASSDRQGRNIQYF. The CDR3, as DNA: TGCGCCAGCAGTGACAGACAGGGAAGGAACATTCAGTACTTC.

The J gene is TRBJ1-2, the V gene TRBV5-1; D gene ambiguous. Germline V gene data show CDR1 as SGHRS and CDR2 as YFSETQ. With 4 bases removed from V and 6 bases from J, the gap between germline ends came to 16 bases. The CDR3 is made up of 14 amino acids. The CDR3 protein is CASSPASQRNGYTF. DNA of the CDR3: TGCGCCAGCAGCCCAGCGAGTCAACGGAATGGCTACACCTTC.

This chain uses TRBV3-1 (or the pseudogene TRBV3-2) with TRBJ1-1; D is unclear. Trimming left V 1 base short and J 1 base short, with 13 bases between. The CDR3 runs 16 residues. Germline assignment: CDR1 LGHDT and CDR2 YNNKEL (reference sequence). The CDR3 coding sequence is TGTGCCAGCAGCCAAGGGGCTCCGAATAAGAACACTGAAGCTTTCTTT. Translation gives CASSQGAPNKNTEAFF.

This clone came up a few times. The V gene is TRBV7-9, the J gene TRBJ2-4, with a tentative D call TRBD2 (5 bases). V was trimmed by 6 bases and J by 7 bases, leaving 16 bases between them. This CDR3 has 14 amino acids. The germline gives CDR1 SEHNR, CDR2 FQNEAQ (reference sequence). The CDR3 DNA follows: TGTGCCAGCAGACCCGACACTAGGGAGAACATTCAGTACTTC. Its translation: CASRPDTRENIQYF.